The present T cell receptor beta chain was sequenced within a study of CD8 T cells in Susac syndrome. Random hexamers were used to reverse transcribe the RNA input (roughly 0.5 to 1 ug). TCR beta CDR3 was amplified by immunoSEQ covering 54 Vbeta and 13 Jbeta. Via MiXCR, TCRdb re-called the immunoSEQ multiplex PCR reads, giving one row per CDR3 protein. The sample has about 430,000 distinct CDR3 sequences; approximately 85% are singletons. Findings of the study overall: In its TCR sequencing and HLA analysis, the study acknowledged that the number of individuals was relatively small.

In the case of this clonotype: Its antigen is not identified.

Per the germline V gene, CDR1 is GTSNPN and CDR2 is SVGIG (reference sequence). The CDR3 consists of 13 residues. V was cut by 3 bases and J by 2 bases, with 11 bases left in between. TCR beta sequencing was performed on blood CD8+ and CD4+ T cells. Negative isolation was used for CD8+ and CD4+ T cells and FACS enrichment for TEMRA cells. This TCR was recovered from a human donor with multiple sclerosis. The sequenced sample consisted of CD8+ T cells from PBMCs. The V gene is TRBV30, the J gene TRBJ2-7, with D perhaps TRBD2 (6 bases). CDR3: CAWSAAGPYEQYF. The DNA for the CDR3 is TGTGCCTGGAGCGCCGCGGGACCCTACGAGCAGTACTTC.